The clone carrying this T cell receptor (beta chain) was observed once. Its specificity is unknown. The same CDR3 can be traced to other DNA sequences in this sample. This CDR3 has 14 residues. Trimming took off 0 bases at V and 1 base at J, with 5 bases between the two ends. Germline V gene lookup returns CDR1 SGDLS and CDR2 YYNGEE. Adult donors, all healthy and HIV-negative, had no recent acute infections or vaccinations. The protocol was immunoSEQ multiplex PCR, while the TCRdb copy is restricted to in-frame clones and leaves out a portion. The sample yields approximately 2,300,000 clones, roughly 92% seen once. The data stem from a study of shared clonotypes between healthy human individuals. Findings and caveats of the study: Represented diversity (both genetic and exposure-history) was limited by the small number of donors. Across four donors, naive CD4 shared roughly 5.2%, naive CD8 more than 3%, memory CD4 roughly 2.5%, memory CD8 around 0.36%.

The chain combines TRBV9 with TRBJ2-4; the D call may be TRBD1 or TRBD2 (5 bases each). The sequencing input was naive CD4+ T cells from PBMCs. Subset of the sample: CD45RA+ positively selected. This clonotype was sampled from a man between 18 and 29 years old in good health. Some clones in this sample may be carry-over from other donors' samples. CDR3 sequence: CASSVGGAKNIQYF. CDR3 in DNA: TGTGCCAGCAGCGTAGGGGGGGCCAAAAACATTCAGTACTTC.